The 21 T cell receptor beta chains in this list originate from one sample, sequenced in a study of Ad26.COV2.S vaccination and SARS-CoV-2 variants. Method: immunoSEQ multiplex PCR; TCRdb's copy keeps in-frame clones and lacks some. The sample includes some 390,000 clones, 89% of them seen just once. Described treatment: around 19 received Ad26.COV2.S at low or high dose, single or two shots; roughly 5 received placebo; per-sample allocation not given. The study sampled participants on day 63 after the first vaccine or placebo injection. The sequencing here drew on peripheral blood, taken in a trial of Ad26.COV2.S vaccine versus placebo. The receptors originated from a person between 18 and 65 years old who received the Ad26.COV2.S COVID-19 vaccine or a placebo.

The J gene is TRBJ2-7, the V gene TRBV28, with TRBD1 identical over 8 bases. The CDR3 totals 13 residues. Trimming removed 6 bases from V and 11 bases from J; junction bases left unmatched: 12. The germline V gene encodes CDR1 MDHEN and CDR2 SYDVKM. CDR3 in amino acids: CASRGQDSTTEYF. CDR3 coding DNA: TGTGCCAGCAGGGGACAGGACTCGACGACTGAGTACTTC.

This chain connects TRBV30 to TRBJ1-5; D unclear. The CDR3 is made up of 15 amino acids. Trimming took off 1 base at V and 6 bases at J, with 16 bases between the two ends. Germline CDR1 GTSNPN, CDR2 SVGIG (reference sequence). This CDR3 reads CAWSGGRATTQPQHF. In DNA, the CDR3 is TGTGCCTGGAGTGGAGGTAGGGCGACGACTCAGCCCCAGCATTTT.

The chain is built from TRBV6-5 and TRBJ1-5; D remains unclear. Trimming stripped 2 bases from V and 7 bases from J, with 9 bases between. CDR1 is MNHEY, CDR2 SVGAGI, per germline. The CDR3 totals 13 residues. The CDR3, as DNA: TGTGCCAGCAGTTACCTACACGGCCAGCCCCAGCATTTT. Its translation: CASSYLHGQPQHF.

This chain connects TRBV3-1 (or the pseudogene TRBV3-2) to TRBJ2-6; possible D gene TRBD1, 5 bases. V lost 4 bases to trimming and J lost 0 bases, with 7 bases between them. CDR1 is LGHDT and CDR2 is YNNKEL in the germline V gene (reference sequence). The CDR3 runs to 15 residues. The DNA for the CDR3 is TGTGCCAGCAGCCCAGGGTACTCTGGGGCCAACGTCCTGACTTTC. Translating it yields CASSPGYSGANVLTF.

The chain is built from TRBV5-6 and TRBJ2-1; weak D call: TRBD2 (6 bases). Germline-derived CDR1 and CDR2 are SGHDT and YYEEEE. Trimming cost V 4 bases and J 5 bases, with 13 bases left between them. This CDR3 has 14 residues. CDR3 sequence (DNA): TGTGCCAGCAGCGAGGGAGGCAGACACAATGAGCAGTTCTTC. Translating gives CASSEGGRHNEQFF. Full variable domain (rest looked up from reference TRBV5-6 and TRBJ2-1): DAGVTQSPTHLIKTRGQQVTLRCSPKSGHDTVSWYQQALGQGPQFIFQYYEEEERQRGNFPDRFSGHQFPNYSSELNVNALLLGDSALYLCASSEGGRHNEQFFGPGTRLTVL.

The V call is TRBV7-9, the J call TRBJ1-5; D unclear. V was shortened by 3 bases and J by 1 base, with 1 base between the two germline ends. Germline lookup yields CDR1 SEHNR and CDR2 FQNEAQ (reference sequence). The CDR3 loop spans 12 amino acids. CDR3: CASSLSNQPQHF. The CDR3 DNA is TGTGCCAGCAGCTTGAGCAATCAGCCCCAGCATTTT.

The gene calls are TRBV15 and TRBJ1-4, with 11 bases fitting TRBD1. The CDR3 covers 15 residues. Germline CDR1 reads LNHNV; CDR2 reads YYDKDF (reference sequence). V lost 1 base to trimming and J lost 7 bases; unmatched junction nucleotides: 2. The CDR3 is CATSRGGQGGEKLFF. CDR3 DNA: TGTGCCACCAGCAGAGGGGGACAGGGGGGTGAAAAACTGTTTTTT.

The V gene is TRBV27, the J gene TRBJ2-1, with TRBD2 identical over 11 bases. The length of the CDR3 is 15 residues. Germline V gives CDR1 MNHEY, CDR2 SMNVEV (reference sequence). The V segment lost 2 bases and the J segment 9 bases; nucleotides outside the gene matches: 6. DNA for the CDR3: TGTGCCAGCAGTTTAGGGCTAGCGGGAGGTACTGAGCAGTTCTTC. Its translation is CASSLGLAGGTEQFF.

V usage is TRBV5-1 and J usage is TRBJ2-7, with 10 bases identical to TRBD2. With 4 bases clipped from V and 1 base from J, the junction kept 2 bases outside the gene matches. The CDR3 contains 14 residues. Looked up from germline, CDR1 is SGHRS and CDR2 is YFSETQ. CDR3 sequence reads: CASSAGLASYEQYF. Here the CDR3 DNA reads TGCGCCAGCAGCGCGGGACTAGCGTCCTACGAGCAGTACTTC. Combining the CDR3 with reference TRBV5-1 and TRBJ2-7 gives the whole variable domain KAGVTQTPRYLIKTRGQQVTLSCSPISGHRSVSWYQQTPGQGLQFLFEYFSETQRNKGNFPGRFSGRQFSNSRSEMNVSTLELGDSALYLCASSAGLASYEQYFGPGTRLTVT.

This clone appeared a single time. The chain is built from TRBV9 and TRBJ2-2, with D perhaps TRBD2 (5 bases). Trimming removed 1 base from V and 5 bases from J, with 9 bases in between. Looked up from germline, CDR1 is SGDLS and CDR2 is YYNGEE. CDR3 length: 14 amino acids. The CDR3 loop is CASSVPPGTGELFF. CDR3 sequence (DNA): TGTGCCAGCAGCGTACCTCCGGGGACCGGGGAGCTGTTTTTT.

CDR3 sequence (DNA): TGTGCCAGCAGCCAAGCTCGGGGGAATAATTCACCCCTCCACTTT. Protein product: CASSQARGNNSPLHF. The V call is TRBV14, the J call TRBJ1-6; TRBD1 is a possible D gene (5 bases). The CDR3 consists of 15 residues. Germline CDR1 reads SGHDN; CDR2 reads FVKESK. V dropped 1 base and J dropped 5 bases, with 9 bases sitting between them.

The genes are TRBV6-5 and TRBJ2-1; 9 nucleotides match TRBD2. V gave up 8 bases and J gave up 6 bases; unmatched junction bases: 11. The germline gives CDR1 MNHEY, CDR2 SVGAGI. CDR3 length equals 15 residues. CDR3: CASRSGSAGGNEQFF. The DNA of the CDR3 is TGTGCCAGCCGTAGCGGGAGCGCGGGGGGCAATGAGCAGTTCTTC.

This sequence joins TRBV27 and TRBJ2-5, with TRBD2 identical over 11 bases. The CDR3 length is 17 residues. J gave up 5 bases and V 0 bases, and 8 bases lay outside the gene matches. Germline V gives CDR1 MNHEY, CDR2 SMNVEV (reference sequence). CDR3 coding DNA: TGTGCCAGCAGTTTATCACTAGCGGGAGTAGTTGGGGAGACCCAGTACTTC. It translates to CASSLSLAGVVGETQYF.

This clone came up once. The chain has TRBV5-1 and TRBJ1-5; D is possibly TRBD1 (6 bases). With 5 bases removed from V and 4 bases from J, the gap between germline ends came to 10 bases. Germline loops: CDR1 SGHRS, CDR2 YFSETQ. This CDR3 has 13 residues. CDR3 region: CASRSDSNQPQHF. The CDR3 DNA follows: TGCGCCAGCAGGTCGGACAGTAATCAGCCCCAGCATTTT.

The J gene is TRBJ1-5, the V gene TRBV10-2; 7 positions agree with TRBD1. Germline values: CDR1 WSHSY, CDR2 SAAADI. CDR3 length: 13 residues. V shed 3 bases, J shed 8 bases, and the junction held 4 bases outside the gene matches. The CDR3 loop reads CASSDDRVKPQHF. The CDR3 nucleotides are TGCGCCAGCAGTGATGACAGGGTTAAGCCCCAGCATTTT.

V is TRBV6-2 or TRBV6-3 and J is TRBJ2-7; no reliable D call. Germline V CDR1 and CDR2: MNHEY, SVGEGT. The CDR3 has 14 residues. Trimming removed 2 bases from V and 0 bases from J, with 8 bases in between. The CDR3 DNA follows: TGTGCCAGCAGTTACGGGTCAGGCTCCTACGAGCAGTACTTC. This codes for CASSYGSGSYEQYF.

The V gene is TRBV6-5, the J gene TRBJ2-5; 9 bases fit TRBD2. Germline CDR1 is MNHEY and CDR2 is SVGAGI. Germline trimming cut 3 bases from V and 4 bases from J; bases unmatched to any gene: 3. CDR3 length: 14 amino acids. In DNA, the CDR3 is TGTGCCAGCAGTTATGGGACTAGCACAGAGACCCAGTACTTC. Translation gives CASSYGTSTETQYF.

The J gene is TRBJ1-4, the V gene TRBV7-9, with 8 bases identical to TRBD1. Germline V gives CDR1 SEHNR, CDR2 FQNEAQ (reference sequence). The CDR3 sequence is 14 residues long. V lost 5 bases to trimming and J lost 8 bases; unmatched junction nucleotides: 7. The CDR3 loop reads CASSVQGAREKLFF. CDR3 nucleotides: TGTGCCAGCAGCGTGCAGGGGGCGCGAGAAAAACTGTTTTTT.

V gene TRBV11-1 combines with J gene TRBJ2-1, with 12 positions matching TRBD2. This CDR3 comprises 15 residues. From germline, CDR1 is SGHAT and CDR2 FQDESV (reference sequence). The junction had 8 bases not matched to a gene; V was cut back by 5 bases and J by 9 bases. Here the CDR3 reads CASSPLAGGRGEQFF. The CDR3 DNA reads as TGTGCCAGCAGCCCGCTAGCGGGAGGGCGGGGTGAGCAGTTCTTC.

The chain combines TRBV5-6 with TRBJ2-2, with 8 positions matching TRBD2. This CDR3 is built from 14 residues. Germline V gives CDR1 SGHDT, CDR2 YYEEEE. J gave up 5 bases and V 0 bases, and 0 bases lay outside the gene matches. CDR3 region: CASSLVAGTGELFF. The CDR3 bases are TGTGCCAGCAGCTTGGTAGCGGGAACCGGGGAGCTGTTTTTT.

The V and J genes are TRBV5-1 and TRBJ2-7, with 7 bases lining up with TRBD2. The germline V gene encodes CDR1 SGHRS and CDR2 YFSETQ. CDR3 size: 14 residues. J lost 0 bases, V lost 3 bases, and 3 bases had no gene match. CDR3 amino acids: CASSSTGGSYEQYF. As DNA, the CDR3 is TGCGCCAGCAGCTCCACGGGAGGCTCCTACGAGCAGTACTTC.